This T cell receptor (beta chain) emerged from a study of T cell responses to AZD1222 COVID-19 vaccine. Notes on the study in general: Repertoire sampling was restricted to post-peak T cell response timepoints. With two AZD1222 doses given, Spike-specific TCR breadth and depth both rose.

The CDR3 length is 18 residues. V lost 3 bases and J 0 bases, leaving 18 bases between the germline ends. The V gene's germline CDR1 is MNHEY and CDR2 SMNVEV (reference sequence). Turning to this clone: The antigen remains unidentified.

Only in-frame clones appear in the TCRdb table, and some are missing; sequencing was by immunoSEQ multiplex PCR. The profile shows around 60,000 clones, around 85% of them singletons. The receptor comes from an adult who received the AZD1222 COVID-19 vaccine. The V gene is TRBV27, the J gene TRBJ2-1, with D possibly matching TRBD2 (5 bases). The material was peripheral blood, obtained 28 days after the second AZD1222 dose. The CDR3 reads CASSFGKKRQSSYNEQFF. CDR3 in DNA: TGTGCCAGCAGTTTTGGGAAAAAGCGGCAGAGCTCCTACAATGAGCAGTTCTTC.